Listed here are 30 T cell receptor beta chains from one sample, sequenced in a study of blood T cell repertoires in COVID-19. Measured with immunoSEQ multiplex PCR; TCRdb has only the in-frame clones, and not every one. The table lists 180,000 or so clones, under 90% of them singletons. The source material was peripheral blood. These receptors were obtained from an older person with COVID-19, enrolled during active disease.

V is TRBV30 and J is TRBJ1-5; D remains unclear. Germline assignment: CDR1 GTSNPN and CDR2 SVGIG (reference sequence). V was clipped by 0 bases and J by 2 bases, with 11 bases between them. This CDR3 has 15 amino acids. In DNA, the CDR3 is TGTGCCTGGAGTGTACAACGGGGTGGCAATCAGCCCCAGCATTTT. Protein: CAWSVQRGGNQPQHF.

J is TRBJ2-7 and V is TRBV4-2, with no clear D. Germline V gene sequence: CDR1 LGHNA, CDR2 YNFKEQ. The ends were cut back, 1 base at V and 0 bases at J, with 7 bases in the middle. This CDR3 is 14 amino acids long. The CDR3 coding sequence is TGTGCCAGCAGCCAAGTTGGTAGCTCCTACGAGCAGTACTTC. This codes for CASSQVGSSYEQYF.

The gene calls are TRBV15 and TRBJ1-5; 11 bases match TRBD1. There are 20 residues in the CDR3. With 0 bases clipped from V and 0 bases from J, the junction kept 10 bases outside the gene matches. In germline, CDR1 is LNHNV, CDR2 YYDKDF (reference sequence). CDR3 amino acids: CATSRDEWTGGTNSNQPQHF. The DNA of the CDR3 is TGTGCCACCAGCAGAGATGAGTGGACAGGGGGCACTAATAGCAATCAGCCCCAGCATTTT.

This clone was counted ten times or more. The chain is built from TRBV14 and TRBJ2-1, with 7 bases aligning to TRBD2. V lost 4 bases and J lost 5; bases outside the gene matches: 8. The CDR3 extends over 15 amino acids. Germline CDR1 reads SGHDN; CDR2 reads FVKESK. The CDR3 loop reads CASSPLAGQNNEQFF. In DNA form, the CDR3 reads TGTGCCAGCAGCCCTTTAGCGGGTCAAAACAATGAGCAGTTCTTC.

This clone was counted only a few times. This chain connects TRBV12-3 or TRBV12-4 to TRBJ1-3; a weak D match, TRBD1 (5 bases). This CDR3 is 13 amino acids long. V was trimmed by 5 bases and J by 9 bases, leaving 14 bases between them. The CDR3 reads CASSAGLVSTIYF. The CDR3 nucleotides are TGTGCCAGCAGTGCAGGGTTGGTAAGCACCATATATTTT.

This clone has a handful of counts. V gene TRBV5-1 combines with J gene TRBJ1-5, with D unresolved. The V end was cut by 0 bases, the J end by 4 bases, with 5 bases between. The CDR3 contains 13 residues. Germline assignment: CDR1 SGHRS and CDR2 YFSETQ. The CDR3 region is CASSLGTNQPQHF. CDR3 DNA sequence: TGCGCCAGCAGCTTGGGTACAAATCAGCCCCAGCATTTT.

The rearrangement links TRBV2 to TRBJ1-2, with TRBD1 matching over 7 bases. J lost 5 bases, V lost 8 bases, and 11 bases had no gene match. In germline, CDR1 is SNHLY, CDR2 FYNNEI. This CDR3 region has 14 residues. CDR3: CASRTTGLRYGYTF. In nucleotides, the CDR3 is TGTGCCAGCCGGACGACAGGGTTGAGGTATGGCTACACCTTC.

This clone occurred a few times. The chain is built from TRBV27 and TRBJ1-2; 9 nucleotides agree with TRBD1. This CDR3 is 17 amino acids long. V was clipped by 6 bases and J by 4 bases; unmatched bases: 15. Germline V gene data show CDR1 as MNHEY and CDR2 as SMNVEV (reference sequence). As DNA, the CDR3 is TGTGCCAGCAGAACGACAGGGGGTCGGACTTATGGCTATGGCTACACCTTC. It specifies CASRTTGGRTYGYGYTF.

Comments on this clone: A junction end diverges from the germline sequence, so it may reflect a read error. The chain uses TRBV13 and TRBJ1-4; tentatively, D is TRBD1 (6 bases). The CDR3 totals 14 residues. Germline V gene data show CDR1 as PRHDT and CDR2 as FYEKMQ (reference sequence). Written as DNA, the CDR3 is TGTGCCCGCAGCCTTCCGGGGGCGGGGGGGAAACTGTTTTTT. It encodes CARSLPGAGGKLFF.

This clone has just a few counts. The chain recombines TRBV7-9 with TRBJ1-1; 12 nucleotides agree with TRBD1. Germline values: CDR1 SEHNR, CDR2 FQNEAQ (reference sequence). V dropped 5 bases and J dropped 5; count of bases not matched to a gene: 6. The CDR3 length is 15 residues. The CDR3 sequence: CASSTGTGGETEAFF. In DNA form, the CDR3 reads TGTGCCAGCAGCACCGGGACAGGGGGCGAGACTGAAGCTTTCTTT.

This clone occurred a few times. This chain joins TRBV9 and TRBJ2-5; the D gene is possibly TRBD1 (7 bases). CDR3 length: 16 amino acids. Trimming left V 0 bases short and J 5 bases short, with 17 bases between. From germline, CDR1 is SGDLS and CDR2 YYNGEE. The CDR3 is CASSVGVGGGGETQYF. CDR3 in DNA: TGTGCCAGCAGCGTAGGTGTTGGAGGGGGCGGGGAGACCCAGTACTTC.

The chain employs TRBV7-2 and TRBJ2-7, with TRBD2 as a possible D gene (5 bases). V lost 5 bases and J 0 bases, leaving 8 bases between the germline ends. Germline loops: CDR1 SGHTA, CDR2 FQGNSA. The CDR3 loop spans 13 amino acids. In DNA, the CDR3 is TGTGCCAGCAGCACTGAGGGCTCCTACGAGCAGTACTTC. This translates into CASSTEGSYEQYF.

This chain connects TRBV19 to TRBJ2-3; 7 bases are a match to TRBD2. The length of the CDR3 is 13 residues. The germline V gene has CDR1 LNHDA and CDR2 SQIVND (reference sequence). CDR3 amino acids: CATAGPPADTQYF. The CDR3, as DNA: TGTGCAACAGCGGGACCACCCGCAGATACGCAGTATTTT.

The chain recombines TRBV28 with TRBJ2-1; maybe TRBD2 (6 bases). This CDR3 region has 16 residues. Trimming took 8 bases from V and 4 from J, leaving 21 bases between them. Germline V gene lookup returns CDR1 MDHEN and CDR2 SYDVKM. In nucleotides, the CDR3 is TGTGCCAGCTTTACCAGTTTTCGGGGGAATTACAATGAGCAGTTCTTC. It translates to CASFTSFRGNYNEQFF.

V and J are TRBV5-1 and TRBJ2-2, with D possibly TRBD1 on 5 matching bases. Germline loops: CDR1 SGHRS, CDR2 YFSETQ. The CDR3 runs 17 residues. Between the trimmed V and J ends, which lost 0 bases and 0 bases, there was a span of 12 bases. As DNA, the CDR3 is TGCGCCAGCAGCTTGGATGGGCAGGGTTCGAACACCGGGGAGCTGTTTTTT. Amino acid sequence: CASSLDGQGSNTGELFF.

The CDR3 coding sequence is TGTGCCAGCACTGGACAGGGGGTAGATGAAGCTTTCTTT. Translating gives CASTGQGVDEAFF. This chain connects TRBV2 to TRBJ1-1, with 10 bases aligning to TRBD1. CDR1 and CDR2 from the germline V gene are SNHLY and FYNNEI. The V segment lost 7 bases and the J segment 7 bases; nucleotides outside the gene matches: 6. The CDR3 extends over 13 amino acids.

On this clone: Other DNA sequences in this sample translate to the same CDR3. The chain joins TRBV4-1 to TRBJ1-2; D is ambiguous. V dropped 0 bases and J dropped 0 bases, with 11 bases sitting between them. Germline CDR1 MGHRA, CDR2 YSYEKL. The CDR3 consists of 16 residues. The CDR3 DNA sequence: TGCGCCAGCAGCCAAGATCTGGCCGCAGCTAACTATGGCTACACCTTC. Residues: CASSQDLAAANYGYTF.

The V gene is TRBV7-2, the J gene TRBJ2-7; 7 positions match TRBD2. Germline-derived CDR1 and CDR2 are SGHTA and FQGNSA. After removal of 1 base from V and 7 bases from J, the junction contained 10 bases not matched to a gene. The CDR3 consists of 15 residues. The chain's CDR3 is CASSLDPRETGEQYF. CDR3 DNA: TGTGCCAGCAGCTTAGACCCGCGGGAGACGGGGGAGCAGTACTTC.

Only one count was recorded for this clone. The gene calls are TRBV4-3 and TRBJ2-2; no definite D call. CDR1 is LGHNA, CDR2 YSLEER, per germline. Trimming pared 0 bases from V and 6 bases from J, leaving 11 bases between. This CDR3 is built from 15 residues. CDR3 DNA: TGCGCCAGCAGCCAAGATGTACAGTTTCCCGGGGAGCTGTTTTTT. It encodes CASSQDVQFPGELFF.

The chain couples TRBV7-2 to TRBJ2-7; D might be TRBD1 (5 bases). V dropped 5 bases and J dropped 6 bases, with 17 bases sitting between them. The CDR3 has 14 amino acids. Per the germline V gene, CDR1 is SGHTA and CDR2 is FQGNSA. CDR3 region: CASSTSHGQPEQYF. As DNA, the CDR3 is TGTGCCAGCAGCACCTCCCACGGACAACCCGAGCAGTACTTC.

This clone was seen only a few times. The chain uses TRBV4-3 and TRBJ1-2; D is unclear. The length of the CDR3 is 15 residues. CDR1 is LGHNA, CDR2 YSLEER, per germline. Trimming cost V 1 base and J 0 bases, with 9 bases left between them. CDR3 in amino acids: CASSQAWASNYGYTF. The CDR3 nucleotides read TGCGCCAGCAGCCAAGCCTGGGCTTCTAACTATGGCTACACCTTC.

The chain uses TRBV19 and TRBJ1-1; maybe TRBD1 (6 bases). CDR1 and CDR2 (germline): LNHDA, SQIVND (reference sequence). The CDR3 runs to 13 residues. V was pared by 5 bases and J by 5 bases, with 12 bases between. CDR3 region: CASSQQGGTEAFF. The CDR3 region has the DNA TGTGCCAGTAGTCAACAGGGAGGGACTGAAGCTTTCTTT.

The chain combines TRBV5-3 with TRBJ1-5; 8 bases map to TRBD1. TRBV5-3 is assigned to the ORF class and has an uncertain function. V shed 9 bases and J 0 bases; nucleotides not matched to a gene: 8. The CDR3 is 15 residues long. The CDR3 nucleotides read TGTGCCACCCAACACAGGGGGAATAGCAATCAGCCCCAGCATTTT. This codes for CATQHRGNSNQPQHF.

This clone was seen a single time. The rearrangement joins TRBV10-3 to TRBJ1-5, with D maybe TRBD1 (5 bases). The CDR3 covers 18 residues. The V and J ends lost 8 bases and 1 base respectively, with 24 bases between them. CDR1 and CDR2 from the germline V gene are ENHRY and SYGVKD. CDR3: CAIPLNPRRGISNQPQHF. CDR3 bases: TGTGCCATCCCCCTCAATCCCCGCCGGGGGATAAGCAATCAGCCCCAGCATTTT.

The gene calls are TRBV27 and TRBJ1-3, with a possible D match to TRBD1 (5 bases). CDR3 length: 13 residues. Germline assignment: CDR1 MNHEY and CDR2 SMNVEV (reference sequence). Trimming cost V 6 bases and J 4 bases, with 10 bases left between them. The chain's CDR3 is CASRAGGGNTIYF. Here the CDR3 DNA reads TGTGCCAGCAGGGCGGGGGGGGGAAACACCATATATTTT.

The rearrangement links TRBV7-6 to TRBJ2-1; a weak D match, TRBD1 (6 bases). Germline V gene sequence: CDR1 SGHVS, CDR2 FNYEAQ. Trimming pared 3 bases from V and 6 bases from J, leaving 9 bases between. This CDR3 is built from 13 residues. In nucleotides, the CDR3 is TGTGCCAGCAGCTTGGGGACATCCAATGAGCAGTTCTTC. Its protein is CASSLGTSNEQFF.

The CDR3 loop reads CASRMVAGGNYEQYF. CDR3 DNA sequence: TGTGCCAGCAGAATGGTGGCGGGAGGAAACTACGAGCAGTACTTC. This chain uses TRBV27 with TRBJ2-7, with 8 bases identical to TRBD2. J was trimmed by 3 bases and V by 6 bases; bases with no gene match: 10. Per the germline V gene, CDR1 is MNHEY and CDR2 is SMNVEV (reference sequence). The CDR3 has 15 residues.

The rearrangement links TRBV10-3 to TRBJ2-3; 7 nucleotides align to TRBD2. With V trimmed by 4 bases and J by 8 bases, 3 bases remained unmatched. This CDR3 is built from 12 residues. Germline lookup yields CDR1 ENHRY and CDR2 SYGVKD. The CDR3 DNA reads TGTGCCATCAGTGGTTGGGGGGGTACGCAGTATTTT. This sequence encodes CAISGWGGTQYF.

J is TRBJ1-3 and V is TRBV11-1, with no clear D. Germline CDR1 is SGHAT and CDR2 is FQDESV (reference sequence). The CDR3 sequence is 15 residues long. Trimming shortened V by 5 bases and J by 3 bases, and 14 bases separated the two germline ends. Written as DNA, the CDR3 is TGTGCCAGCAGCGAACAACAGAATTTTGGAAACACCATATATTTT. This encodes CASSEQQNFGNTIYF. Combining the CDR3 with reference TRBV11-1 and TRBJ1-3 gives the whole variable domain EAEVAQSPRYKITEKSQAVAFWCDPISGHATLYWYRQILGQGPELLVQFQDESVVDDSQLPKDRFSAERLKGVDSTLKIQPAELGDSAMYLCASSEQQNFGNTIYFGEGSWLTVV.

This clone was counted once. The chain employs TRBV2 and TRBJ1-3; D unclear. V dropped 5 bases and J dropped 1 base, with 6 bases sitting between them. CDR1 and CDR2 from the germline V gene are SNHLY and FYNNEI. The CDR3 is 13 residues long. The CDR3 DNA reads as TGTGCCAGCAGTTCGCAGTCTGGAAACACCATATATTTT. It specifies CASSSQSGNTIYF.